These 2 T cell receptor beta chains were all obtained from the same sample, sequenced in a study of blood T cell repertoires in COVID-19. Profiled with immunoSEQ multiplex PCR; TCRdb holds only in-frame clones, not every one. The sample has about 160,000 clones; 70% to 90% are singletons. Sample: peripheral blood. The source of these receptors is a woman aged 45 to 65 with COVID-19, enrolled during active disease.

The chain joins TRBV6-5 to TRBJ2-5, with 8 bases identical to TRBD1. V shed 6 bases and J 4 bases; nucleotides not matched to a gene: 7. CDR1 and CDR2 (germline): MNHEY, SVGAGI. The CDR3 covers 14 residues. CDR3 amino acids: CASRTGAISETQYF. CDR3 in DNA: TGTGCCAGCAGGACAGGGGCTATTTCAGAGACCCAGTACTTC.

The chain uses TRBV18 and TRBJ2-1; D is possibly TRBD2 (6 bases). Trimming removed 3 bases from V and 3 bases from J, with 12 bases in between. Germline-derived CDR1 and CDR2 are KGHSH and LQKENI. The CDR3 extends over 15 amino acids. The CDR3 reads CASSPGAGRYNEQFF. CDR3 bases: TGTGCCAGCTCACCGGGCGCGGGGCGCTACAATGAGCAGTTCTTC. Looking up the rest from reference TRBV18 and TRBJ2-1 gives the full variable domain: NAGVMQNPRHLVRRRGQEARLRCSPMKGHSHVYWYRQLPEEGLKFMVYLQKENIIDESGMPKERFSAEFPKEGPSILRIQQVVRGDSAAYFCASSPGAGRYNEQFFGPGTRLTVL.